This entry lists 11 T cell receptor beta chains sequenced from one sample in a study of cytomegalovirus exposure and HLA in healthy donors. The PCR made use of 60 Vbeta and 13 Jbeta primers. Clones were sequenced by immunoSEQ multiplex PCR, and TCRdb holds only the in-frame ones, with some missing. The sample yields about 140,000 clones, 60% to 80% seen once. The sample taken for sequencing was PBMCs. These receptor sequences come from a female donor in good health and CMV-seronegative.

V and J are TRBV7-2 and TRBJ1-2; maybe TRBD1 (6 bases). Looked up from germline, CDR1 is SGHTA and CDR2 is FQGNSA. This CDR3 is built from 15 residues. V lost 5 bases and J lost 4, with 17 bases in between. The CDR3 spells CASSPLDRSPYGYTF. CDR3 DNA: TGTGCCAGCAGCCCCCTGGACAGATCCCCCTATGGCTACACCTTC.

The V and J genes are TRBV29-1 and TRBJ1-2, with a possible D match to TRBD1 (6 bases). The CDR3 runs 15 residues. Between the trimmed V and J ends, which lost 0 bases and 3 bases, there was a span of 14 bases. Looked up from germline, CDR1 is SQVTM and CDR2 is ANQGSEA. CDR3 in DNA: TGCAGCGTTGAAGATGGGACACCGTTCCACTATGGCTACACCTTC. This sequence encodes CSVEDGTPFHYGYTF. The full variable domain, rest sourced from reference TRBV29-1 and TRBJ1-2, is SAVISQKPSRDICQRGTSLTIQCQVDSQVTMMFWYRQQPGQSLTLIATANQGSEATYESGFVIDKFPISRPNLTFSTLTVSNMSPEDSSIYLCSVEDGTPFHYGYTFGSGTRLTVV.

The chain joins TRBV6-7 to TRBJ2-7; 10 bases match TRBD2. TRBV6-7 is recorded as an ORF, its role being uncertain. The CDR3 loop spans 15 amino acids. V gave up 6 bases and J gave up 2 bases; unmatched junction bases: 7. The CDR3 protein is CASSPGLAYTYEQYF. Here the CDR3 DNA reads TGTGCCAGCAGCCCGGGACTAGCGTATACCTACGAGCAGTACTTC.

Comment on this clone: The junction departs from germline at one end; a sequencing error may be responsible. This sequence joins TRBV5-8 and TRBJ1-2; the D gene is possibly TRBD1 (5 bases). Germline V gives CDR1 SGHTS, CDR2 YDEGEE. The CDR3 is 11 residues long. The CDR3 DNA is TGTGCCAGCAGCTTGGCCAGGGCTCTCGCCTTC. Translation gives CASSLARALAF.

The chain employs TRBV29-1 and TRBJ1-3; D not certain. CDR3 length: 14 residues. V shed 2 bases and J shed 1 base, with 9 bases lying between them. Germline-derived CDR1 and CDR2 are SQVTM and ANQGSEA. This CDR3 reads CSVEILRSGNTIYF. In DNA, the CDR3 is TGCAGCGTTGAAATCTTGAGATCTGGAAACACCATATATTTT.

The rearrangement joins TRBV5-1 to TRBJ1-4, with a tentative D call TRBD1 (5 bases). Germline V gene lookup returns CDR1 SGHRS and CDR2 YFSETQ. This CDR3 has 13 residues. V was pared by 4 bases and J by 8 bases, with 12 bases between. CDR3 bases: TGCGCCAGCAGCCCAGGGACTGCGGAAAAACTGTTTTTT. It translates to CASSPGTAEKLFF. Variable domain in full (rest from reference TRBV5-1 and TRBJ1-4): KAGVTQTPRYLIKTRGQQVTLSCSPISGHRSVSWYQQTPGQGLQFLFEYFSETQRNKGNFPGRFSGRQFSNSRSEMNVSTLELGDSALYLCASSPGTAEKLFFGSGTQLSVL.

V gene TRBV15 combines with J gene TRBJ1-2; a possible D gene is TRBD1 (6 bases). This CDR3 has 16 residues. Germline loops: CDR1 LNHNV, CDR2 YYDKDF (reference sequence). Trimming removed 0 bases at V and 1 base at J, with 12 bases between. Written as DNA, the CDR3 is TGTGCCACCAGCAGAGAGCGGACAGAATTTAACTATGGCTACACCTTC. Its protein is CATSRERTEFNYGYTF.

The chain couples TRBV6-1 to TRBJ2-7, with TRBD2 matching 9 bases. Trimming cost V 8 bases and J 2 bases; bases outside gene matches: 16. Germline CDR1 reads MNHNS; CDR2 reads SASEGT. The CDR3 spans 17 residues. Here the CDR3 DNA reads TGTGCCAGCCGTGGGGGACTAGCCCAGATTCCTCCCTACGAGCAGTACTTC. Its translation is CASRGGLAQIPPYEQYF.

The V and J genes are TRBV2 and TRBJ2-3; TRBD2 agrees at 11 bases. The V gene end was trimmed by 6 bases and the J gene end by 4 bases; junction bases not matched to a gene: 15. Germline V lookup: CDR1 SNHLY, CDR2 FYNNEI. This CDR3 contains 18 residues. The CDR3, as DNA: TGTGCCAGCAGGGACGGGGTGGTAGCGGGGGGGCTTGCAGATACGCAGTATTTT. This sequence encodes CASRDGVVAGGLADTQYF. The complete variable domain, with remaining parts taken from reference TRBV2 and TRBJ2-3, reads EPEVTQTPSHQVTQMGQEVILRCVPISNHLYFYWYRQILGQKVEFLVSFYNNEISEKSEIFDDQFSVERPDGSNFTLKIRSTKLEDSAMYFCASRDGVVAGGLADTQYFGPGTRLTVL.

The chain joins TRBV30 to TRBJ1-5, with 7 bases identical to TRBD1. V lost 3 bases, J lost 3 bases, and 5 bases stayed unmatched. The CDR3 sequence is 14 residues long. Germline CDR1 GTSNPN, CDR2 SVGIG (reference sequence). The CDR3 DNA reads TGTGCCTGGAGCCGGGACAGAGACAATCAGCCCCAGCATTTT. Translation gives CAWSRDRDNQPQHF.

The chain recombines TRBV2 with TRBJ2-7; 7 nucleotides align to TRBD1. Germline trimming cut 0 bases from V and 6 bases from J; bases unmatched to any gene: 5. This CDR3 is built from 14 residues. The germline V gene encodes CDR1 SNHLY and CDR2 FYNNEI. The CDR3 protein is CASSEAIQGREQYF. The CDR3 DNA reads TGTGCCAGCAGTGAAGCTATACAGGGGCGCGAGCAGTACTTC.